This TCR beta chain derives from a study of T cells in Graves' hyperthyroidism and ophthalmopathy. Whole-study findings and limits: Ophthalmopathy prediction by the model preceded onset by a median roughly 6.3 months.

In its sample, this clonotype was seen many times. Its matching antigen is unknown. Using RNA transcripts as the source, TCR beta CDR3 regions were amplified. The study used the HTBI primer set for a first-round RT-PCR of the TCR CDR3. TCRdb re-called the multiplex PCR reads through MiXCR, storing one row per CDR3 protein. The top ten clones hold 15% to 18% of a sample with 550,000 to 800,000 distinct CDR3 sequences, around a sixth of them seen once. No progression to ophthalmopathy during 18 months of follow-up defined stable disease. The authors took PBMCs from over 8.5 ml fresh peripheral blood. CDR3 length: 17 residues. Germline V lookup: CDR1 SGDLS, CDR2 YYNGEE. Trimming cost V 4 bases and J 2 bases; bases outside gene matches: 11.

The sample comprised blood. The chain carries TRBV9 and TRBJ2-3; 9 nucleotides align to TRBD2. The sequence came from a middle-aged man with Graves' hyperthyroidism. CDR3 DNA sequence: TGTGCCAGCAGCTCCCACAGACTAGCGGCGCTCACAGATACGCAGTATTTT. It encodes CASSSHRLAALTDTQYF.